The 15 T cell receptor beta chains below come from one sample, sequenced in a study of glioma-infiltrating T cells after dendritic cell vaccination. TCRdb's table, derived via immunoSEQ multiplex PCR, lists solely in-frame clones and lacks some. The sample carries roughly 100,000 clones, around 83% recorded once. The time point here: after dendritic cell vaccination, including at tumor progression/relapse. The sample consisted of blood, taken after dendritic cell vaccination. Source of these receptors: a human donor with glioblastoma.

The J gene is TRBJ1-4, the V gene TRBV6-5, with D hard to call. Germline CDR1 MNHEY, CDR2 SVGAGI. V was clipped by 5 bases and J by 8 bases, with 15 bases between them. The CDR3 extends over 14 amino acids. CDR3 in amino acids: CASSRETTDEKLFF. Here the CDR3 DNA reads TGTGCCAGCAGTAGAGAGACCACAGACGAAAAACTGTTTTTT.

The chain links TRBV13 to TRBJ1-2, with D maybe TRBD1 (6 bases). The V and J ends lost 1 base and 4 bases respectively, with 7 bases between them. The CDR3 has 13 amino acids. CDR1 PRHDT and CDR2 FYEKMQ come from the germline V gene (reference sequence). In DNA form, the CDR3 reads TGTGCCAGCAGCTTAGACAGGGTCTATGGCTACACCTTC. Amino acids: CASSLDRVYGYTF.

This clone has more than one count but fewer than ten. The chain has TRBV18 and TRBJ2-6; a possible D gene is TRBD1 (5 bases). Germline values: CDR1 KGHSH, CDR2 LQKENI. V lost 5 bases and J lost 0, with 8 bases in between. CDR3 size: 15 residues. CDR3 residues: CASSATGSGANVLTF. The CDR3 region has the DNA TGTGCCAGCTCAGCAACAGGCTCTGGGGCCAACGTCCTGACTTTC.

The genes are TRBV5-1 and TRBJ2-7; possible D gene TRBD2, 7 bases. Looked up from germline, CDR1 is SGHRS and CDR2 is YFSETQ. The length of the CDR3 is 15 residues. The germline V and J ends were trimmed by 1 base and 3 bases, with 14 bases remaining between them. The CDR3 coding sequence is TGCGCCAGCAGCTTGAGCGCGGGGGCCAACTACGAGCAGTACTTC. Protein product: CASSLSAGANYEQYF.

The chain couples TRBV2 to TRBJ1-4; 8 bases fit TRBD1. This CDR3 is 16 amino acids long. J lost 0 bases, V lost 2 bases, and 2 bases had no gene match. The V gene's germline CDR1 is SNHLY and CDR2 FYNNEI. The CDR3 DNA reads as TGTGCCAGCAGTGAAAGGGACAGGACAACTAATGAAAAACTGTTTTTT. Translated: CASSERDRTTNEKLFF.

This chain links TRBV11-3 with TRBJ1-1, with D hard to call. CDR1 and CDR2 from the germline V gene are SGHNT and YENEEA. CDR3 length: 19 amino acids. Trimming stripped 5 bases from V and 4 bases from J, with 29 bases between. The CDR3 DNA sequence: TGTGCCAGCAGCCTCTTACCCGCCGGGTCCCGGCTGTCGGCCACTGAAGCTTTCTTT. Its translation is CASSLLPAGSRLSATEAFF.

V usage is TRBV29-1 and J usage is TRBJ1-1; D might be TRBD1 (5 bases). The CDR3 consists of 10 residues. Trimming cost V 5 bases and J 11 bases, with 12 bases left between them. Germline values: CDR1 SQVTM, CDR2 ANQGSEA. CDR3 amino acids: CSVRGVDAFF. As DNA, the CDR3 is TGCAGCGTTCGGGGGGTGGATGCTTTCTTT.

The V and J genes are TRBV7-3 and TRBJ2-1, with a weak D call TRBD2 (6 bases). The CDR3 length is 16 residues. Trimming cost V 5 bases and J 5 bases, with 19 bases left between them. Germline V CDR1 and CDR2: SGHTA, FQGTGA. The DNA for the CDR3 is TGTGCCAGCAGCCTTACGTCCGGGACGGGGGACAATGAGCAGTTCTTC. Its protein is CASSLTSGTGDNEQFF.

This clone has just one count. The rearrangement uses TRBV7-8 and TRBJ1-5; TRBD1 matches at 7 bases. Per the germline V gene, CDR1 is SGHVS and CDR2 is FQNEAQ. This CDR3 has 14 amino acids. After removal of 6 bases from V and 7 bases from J, the junction contained 9 bases not matched to a gene. For the CDR3, the DNA is TGTGCCAGCAGACCTAGGGGGCCGGGGCAGCCCCAGCATTTT. Its protein is CASRPRGPGQPQHF.

The gene calls are TRBV25-1 and TRBJ2-2, with 11 bases fitting TRBD1. This CDR3 region has 16 residues. The trim removed 1 base at V and 3 bases at J, leaving 1 base unmatched. CDR1 is MGHDK and CDR2 is SYGVNS in the germline V gene. The CDR3 nucleotides are TGTGCCAGCAGTGAATCGGGACAGGGGGACACCGGGGAGCTGTTTTTT. The encoded protein is CASSESGQGDTGELFF.

This clone showed up just a few times. Different DNA sequences within this sample yield the same CDR3. The chain couples TRBV7-9 to TRBJ1-2; TRBD1 might be the D (5 bases). The length of the CDR3 is 13 residues. Germline CDR1 and CDR2: SEHNR and FQNEAQ (reference sequence). V shed 4 bases and J shed 7 bases, with 13 bases lying between them. The CDR3 loop is CASSSGTGGGYTF. The CDR3 DNA reads as TGTGCCAGCAGCTCCGGGACCGGGGGTGGCTACACCTTC.

The V and J genes are TRBV7-2 and TRBJ2-2; TRBD1 might be the D (5 bases). The germline V gene encodes CDR1 SGHTA and CDR2 FQGNSA. V was clipped by 2 bases and J by 6 bases, with 7 bases between them. The length of the CDR3 is 13 residues. The CDR3 region is CASSLLGPGELFF. CDR3 nucleotide sequence: TGTGCCAGCAGCTTATTGGGGCCCGGGGAGCTGTTTTTT.

This clone was counted between two and nine times. This chain joins TRBV10-3 and TRBJ1-1, with D uncertain. The CDR3 consists of 13 residues. The germline V gene has CDR1 ENHRY and CDR2 SYGVKD. Trimming took off 7 bases at V and 1 base at J, with 10 bases between the two ends. CDR3 sequence: CAITPGRNTEAFF. The CDR3 DNA sequence: TGTGCCATCACCCCTGGGAGGAACACTGAAGCTTTCTTT.

In this sample, this clone turned up a few times. The chain is built from TRBV10-3 and TRBJ1-4; D unresolved. The CDR3 length is 13 residues. Germline V gene data show CDR1 as ENHRY and CDR2 as SYGVKD. Trimming pared 3 bases from V and 7 bases from J, leaving 9 bases between. The CDR3 DNA reads TGTGCCATCAGTGATTCTGGGAGTGAAAAACTGTTTTTT. Translating it yields CAISDSGSEKLFF.

The rearrangement joins TRBV5-1 to TRBJ2-7; D is ambiguous. CDR3 length equals 14 residues. Germline V CDR1 and CDR2: SGHRS, YFSETQ. The ends were cut back, 0 bases at V and 6 bases at J, with 13 bases in the middle. This CDR3 reads CASSLVGTSAEQYF. The DNA of the CDR3 is TGCGCCAGCAGCTTGGTTGGCACCTCCGCCGAGCAGTACTTC.